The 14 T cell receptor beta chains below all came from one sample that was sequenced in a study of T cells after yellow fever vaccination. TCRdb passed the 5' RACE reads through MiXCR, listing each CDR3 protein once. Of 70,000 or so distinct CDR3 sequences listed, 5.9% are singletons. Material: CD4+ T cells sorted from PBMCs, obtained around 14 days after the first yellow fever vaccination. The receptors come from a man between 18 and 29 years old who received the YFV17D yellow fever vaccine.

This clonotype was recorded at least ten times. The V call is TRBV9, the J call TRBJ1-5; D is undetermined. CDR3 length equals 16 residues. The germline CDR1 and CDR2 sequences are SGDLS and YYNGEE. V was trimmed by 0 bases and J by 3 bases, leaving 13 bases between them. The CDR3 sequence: CASSVALSPVNQPQHF. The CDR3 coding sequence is TGTGCCAGCAGCGTAGCTCTCAGCCCAGTCAATCAGCCCCAGCATTTT.

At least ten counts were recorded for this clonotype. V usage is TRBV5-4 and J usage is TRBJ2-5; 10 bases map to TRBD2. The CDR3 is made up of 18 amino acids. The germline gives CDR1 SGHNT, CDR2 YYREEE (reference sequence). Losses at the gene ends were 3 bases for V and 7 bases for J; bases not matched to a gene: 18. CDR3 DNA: TGTGCCAGCAGCTCCAGCGGGGGGGCCCCCCATATAAGAGGGACCCAGTACTTC. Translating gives CASSSSGGAPHIRGTQYF. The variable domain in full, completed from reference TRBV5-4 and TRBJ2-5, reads ETGVTQSPTHLIKTRGQQVTLRCSSQSGHNTVSWYQQALGQGPQFIFQYYREEENGRGNFPPRFSGLQFPNYSSELNVNALELDDSALYLCASSSSGGAPHIRGTQYFGPGTRLLVL.

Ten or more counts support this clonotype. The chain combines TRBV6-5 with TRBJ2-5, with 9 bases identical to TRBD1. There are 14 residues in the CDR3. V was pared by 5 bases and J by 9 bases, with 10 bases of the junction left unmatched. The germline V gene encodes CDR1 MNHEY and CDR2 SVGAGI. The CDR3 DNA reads TGTGCCAGCAGTCAGGGACAGGGAAGGGGGGCCCAGTACTTC. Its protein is CASSQGQGRGAQYF.

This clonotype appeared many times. In nucleotides, the CDR3 is TGTGCCAGCCCCGGGGGGGTCTCCTACAATGAGCAGTTCTTC. As protein: CASPGGVSYNEQFF. The V call is TRBV7-9, the J call TRBJ2-1; TRBD2 agrees at 8 bases. The V segment lost 8 bases and the J segment 0 bases; nucleotides outside the gene matches: 3. Germline CDR1 reads SEHNR; CDR2 reads FQNEAQ (reference sequence). There are 14 residues in the CDR3.

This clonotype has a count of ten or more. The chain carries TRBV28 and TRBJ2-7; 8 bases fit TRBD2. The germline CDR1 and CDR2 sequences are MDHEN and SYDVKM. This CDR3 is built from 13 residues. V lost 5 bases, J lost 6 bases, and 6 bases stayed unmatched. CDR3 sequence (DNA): TGTGCCAGCAGTGTAGCGGGGCCCGGCGAGCAGTACGTC. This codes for CASSVAGPGEQYV.

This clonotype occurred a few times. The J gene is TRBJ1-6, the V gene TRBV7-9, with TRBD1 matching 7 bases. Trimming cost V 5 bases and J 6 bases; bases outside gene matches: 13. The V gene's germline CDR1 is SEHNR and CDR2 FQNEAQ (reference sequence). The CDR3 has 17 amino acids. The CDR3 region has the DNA TGTGCCAGCAGCCCACCGATACGACAGGGCCTTAATTCACCCCTCCACTTT. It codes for CASSPPIRQGLNSPLHF.

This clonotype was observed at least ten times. CDR3 sequence (DNA): TGTGCCAGCAGGGAAGGGGGACTTATTACCTCCTATAATTCACCCCTCCACTTT. Its protein is CASREGGLITSYNSPLHF. The chain employs TRBV5-5 and TRBJ1-6; maybe TRBD1 (6 bases). The CDR3 has 18 residues. CDR1 is SGHKS, CDR2 YYEKEE, per germline (reference sequence). V lost 5 bases, J lost 0 bases, and 18 bases lay in between.

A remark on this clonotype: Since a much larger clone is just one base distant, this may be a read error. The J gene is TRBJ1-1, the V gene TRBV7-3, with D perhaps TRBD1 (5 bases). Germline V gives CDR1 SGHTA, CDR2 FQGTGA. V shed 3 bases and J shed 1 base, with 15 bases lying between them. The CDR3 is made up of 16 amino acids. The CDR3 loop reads CASSLAPRGGNTEAFF. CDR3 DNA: TGTGCCAGCAGCTTGGCCCCCCGGGGCGGGAACACTGAAGCTTTCTTT.

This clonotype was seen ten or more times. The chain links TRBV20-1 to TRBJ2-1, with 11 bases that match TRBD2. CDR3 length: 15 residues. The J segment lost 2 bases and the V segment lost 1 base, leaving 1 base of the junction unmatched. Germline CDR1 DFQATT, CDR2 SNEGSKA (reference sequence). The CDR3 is CSARGLAGPYNEQFF. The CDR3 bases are TGCAGTGCTAGAGGACTAGCGGGACCCTACAATGAGCAGTTCTTC.

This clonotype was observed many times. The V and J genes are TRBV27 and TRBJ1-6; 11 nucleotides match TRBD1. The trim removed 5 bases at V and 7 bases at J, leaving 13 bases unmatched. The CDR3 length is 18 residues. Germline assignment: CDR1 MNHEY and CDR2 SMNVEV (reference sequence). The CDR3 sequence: CASSQRWTGGTVNSPLHF. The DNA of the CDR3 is TGTGCCAGCAGTCAGCGATGGACAGGGGGCACGGTAAATTCACCCCTCCACTTT.

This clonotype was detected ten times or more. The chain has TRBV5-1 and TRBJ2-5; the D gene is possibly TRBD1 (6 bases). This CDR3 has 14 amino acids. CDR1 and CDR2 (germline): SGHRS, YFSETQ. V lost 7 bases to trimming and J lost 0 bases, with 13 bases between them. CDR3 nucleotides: TGCGCCAGCGCAGAACAGGGAGACCAAGAGACCCAGTACTTC. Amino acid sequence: CASAEQGDQETQYF.

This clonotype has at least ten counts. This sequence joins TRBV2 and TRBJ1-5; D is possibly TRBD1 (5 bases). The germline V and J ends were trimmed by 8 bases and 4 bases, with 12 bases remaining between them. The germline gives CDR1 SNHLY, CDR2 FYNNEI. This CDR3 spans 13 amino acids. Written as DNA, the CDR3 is TGTGCCAGCGGTCCACAGGTTAATCAGCCCCAGCATTTT. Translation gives CASGPQVNQPQHF.

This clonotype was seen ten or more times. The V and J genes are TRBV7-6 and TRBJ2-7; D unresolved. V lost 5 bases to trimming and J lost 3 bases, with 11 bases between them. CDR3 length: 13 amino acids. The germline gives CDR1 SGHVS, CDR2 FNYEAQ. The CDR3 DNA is TGTGCCAGCAGCCAGAAGGAAAACTACGAGCAGTACGTC. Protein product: CASSQKENYEQYV.

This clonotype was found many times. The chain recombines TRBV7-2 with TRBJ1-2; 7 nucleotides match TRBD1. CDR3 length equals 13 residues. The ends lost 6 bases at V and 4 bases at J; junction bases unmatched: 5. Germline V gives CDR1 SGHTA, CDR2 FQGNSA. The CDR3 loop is CASRTRDSYGYTF. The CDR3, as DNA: TGTGCCAGCAGGACACGGGACAGCTATGGCTACACCTTC. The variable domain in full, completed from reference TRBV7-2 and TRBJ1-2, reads GAGVSQSPSNKVTEKGKDVELRCDPISGHTALYWYRQSLGQGLEFLIYFQGNSAPDKSGLPSDRFSAERTGGSVSTLTIQRTQQEDSAVYLCASRTRDSYGYTFGSGTRLTVV.